This T cell receptor (beta chain) was captured in a study of tumor T cells in aggressive B-cell lymphoma. The CDR3 has 14 amino acids. V was cut by 2 bases and J by 9 bases, with 14 bases left in between. The germline CDR1 and CDR2 sequences are KGHSH and LQKENI. TCRdb keeps only in-frame clones here, not all; method: immunoSEQ multiplex PCR. The sample contains about 7,900 clones, around four fifths of which appear only once. The sample taken for sequencing was tumor tissue. The chain combines TRBV18 with TRBJ1-5; a possible D gene is TRBD1 (5 bases). The origin of this receptor is an adult with diffuse large B cell lymphoma. CDR3 nucleotide sequence: TGTGCCAGCTCACCATTGGGGCGCCATGGGCCCCAGCATTTT. Amino acid sequence: CASSPLGRHGPQHF.